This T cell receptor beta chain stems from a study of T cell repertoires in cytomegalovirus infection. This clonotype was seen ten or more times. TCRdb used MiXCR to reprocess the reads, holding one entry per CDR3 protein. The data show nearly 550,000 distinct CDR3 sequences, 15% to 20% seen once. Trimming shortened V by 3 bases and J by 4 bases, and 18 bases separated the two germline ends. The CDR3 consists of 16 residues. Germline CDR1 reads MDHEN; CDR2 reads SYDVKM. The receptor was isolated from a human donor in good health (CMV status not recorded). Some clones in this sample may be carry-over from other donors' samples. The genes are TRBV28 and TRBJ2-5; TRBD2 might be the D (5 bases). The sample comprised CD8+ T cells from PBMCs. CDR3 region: CASSFPRGGNRETQYF. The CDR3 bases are TGTGCCAGCAGTTTTCCCCGGGGTGGAAATAGAGAGACCCAGTACTTC.